Presented here are 18 T cell receptor beta chains from one specimen sequenced in a study of OX40 agonist ivuxolimab in advanced cancers. The data were produced by immunoSEQ multiplex PCR, yet TCRdb's version contains in-frame clones alone and is incomplete. The data show 90,000 to 95,000 clones, with about 87% seen just once and roughly 4.5% held by the top ten. The sequencing used CD4+ or CD8+ T cells sorted from blood, collected in a trial of the OX40 agonist ivuxolimab. The receptor set was obtained from an adult with an advanced solid tumor such as melanoma, head and neck, liver or kidney cancer.

This sequence joins TRBV30 and TRBJ1-1, with TRBD1 matching over 7 bases. The germline V gene encodes CDR1 GTSNPN and CDR2 SVGIG (reference sequence). Unmatched junction bases numbered 5, after V lost 1 base and J lost 3 bases. The CDR3 has 14 residues. The CDR3: CAWSADRTYTEAFF. Written as DNA, the CDR3 is TGTGCCTGGAGTGCGGACAGGACTTACACTGAAGCTTTCTTT.

The table lists this clone with a count of one. The chain is built from TRBV28 and TRBJ2-7; D tentatively reads TRBD1 or TRBD2 (5 bases each). Germline CDR1 MDHEN, CDR2 SYDVKM. The CDR3 covers 15 residues. V was clipped by 5 bases and J by 0 bases, with 14 bases between them. CDR3 DNA: TGTGCCAGCAGTCAGGGACGGGGAAGCTCCTACGAGCAGTACTTC. Translating it yields CASSQGRGSSYEQYF.

A remark on this clone: Other DNA sequences in the same sample also yield this CDR3. The gene calls are TRBV5-1 and TRBJ2-1; 14 bases map to TRBD2. The CDR3 is 16 amino acids. Losses at the gene ends were 4 bases for V and 2 bases for J; bases not matched to a gene: 2. Germline CDR1 reads SGHRS; CDR2 reads YFSETQ. The CDR3 protein is CASSGTSGGTYNEQFF. The CDR3 coding sequence is TGCGCCAGCAGCGGGACTAGCGGGGGTACCTACAATGAGCAGTTCTTC.

This chain uses TRBV27 with TRBJ2-3, with 12 nucleotides matching TRBD2. Germline V lookup: CDR1 MNHEY, CDR2 SMNVEV (reference sequence). V lost 5 bases and J lost 3; bases outside the gene matches: 9. This CDR3 region has 17 residues. The DNA for the CDR3 is TGTGCCAGCAGTCCCGTCTCTAGCGGGAGGGGGACAGATACGCAGTATTTT. Translating it yields CASSPVSSGRGTDTQYF.

The genes are TRBV7-2 and TRBJ1-5; D might be TRBD1 (5 bases). Trimming shortened V by 5 bases and J by 13 bases, and 18 bases separated the two germline ends. The CDR3 has 13 residues. Germline lookup yields CDR1 SGHTA and CDR2 FQGNSA. CDR3 sequence (DNA): TGTGCCAGCAGCCTCGAATGGGACGGCGAACAGCATTTT. This translates into CASSLEWDGEQHF.

The rearrangement links TRBV30 to TRBJ2-7; TRBD1 matches 8 bases. The J segment lost 2 bases and the V segment lost 3 bases, leaving 6 bases of the junction unmatched. Germline V lookup: CDR1 GTSNPN, CDR2 SVGIG (reference sequence). The CDR3 loop spans 14 amino acids. CDR3 nucleotide sequence: TGTGCCTGGAGCGAGGGGGACAGGACCTACGAGCAGTACTTC. As protein: CAWSEGDRTYEQYF.

This chain links TRBV29-1 with TRBJ2-3; D unclear. CDR1 and CDR2 from the germline V gene are SQVTM and ANQGSEA. V lost 3 bases and J lost 2, with 6 bases in between. The CDR3 has 12 amino acids. CDR3 residues: CSVDRPTDTQYF. CDR3 nucleotides: TGCAGCGTTGACAGGCCCACAGATACGCAGTATTTT.

This clone was observed a handful of times. The chain recombines TRBV7-9 with TRBJ1-5; perhaps TRBD1 as D (6 bases). This CDR3 contains 15 residues. Trimming took 5 bases from V and 5 from J, leaving 16 bases between them. Germline lookup yields CDR1 SEHNR and CDR2 FQNEAQ (reference sequence). CDR3 bases: TGTGCCAGCAGCCCCCGGGGGGAGGGGGATCAGCCCCAGCATTTT. Its protein is CASSPRGEGDQPQHF.

The rearrangement joins TRBV10-2 to TRBJ2-7, with D possibly matching TRBD2 (5 bases). V was trimmed by 3 bases and J by 0 bases, leaving 6 bases between them. This CDR3 spans 13 amino acids. CDR1 is WSHSY and CDR2 is SAAADI in the germline V gene. CDR3 amino acids: CASSEGSSYEQYF. The CDR3 coding sequence is TGCGCCAGCAGTGAAGGGAGCTCCTACGAGCAGTACTTC.

The chain recombines TRBV6-6 with TRBJ2-2; TRBD2 matches 10 bases. V lost 6 bases to trimming and J lost 2 bases; unmatched junction nucleotides: 6. The CDR3 has 16 residues. From germline, CDR1 is MNHNY and CDR2 SVGAGI (reference sequence). The CDR3 nucleotides read TGTGCCAGCAGAGACGTAGCGGGAGGAAACACCGGGGAGCTGTTTTTT. Protein: CASRDVAGGNTGELFF.

The chain links TRBV5-4 to TRBJ2-3; TRBD2 matches 7 bases. J lost 0 bases, V lost 4 bases, and 5 bases had no gene match. The CDR3 totals 15 residues. Per germline, CDR1 SGHNT and CDR2 YYREEE (reference sequence). Here the CDR3 reads CASSLSGTSTDTQYF. DNA of the CDR3: TGTGCCAGCAGCCTAAGCGGGACCAGCACAGATACGCAGTATTTT.

The chain is built from TRBV11-3 and TRBJ2-1; no reliable D call. This CDR3 has 14 amino acids. The V end lost 6 bases, the J end lost 4 bases, and 13 bases lay between the germline ends. The V gene's germline CDR1 is SGHNT and CDR2 YENEEA. The CDR3 coding sequence is TGTGCCAGCAGAGGACCCCCAGAGTACAATGAGCAGTTCTTC. Its translation is CASRGPPEYNEQFF.

This chain uses TRBV18 with TRBJ2-5; D uncertain. The assigned J gene may be wrong: the sequence end matches TRBJ2-7 better. The CDR3 consists of 12 residues. The germline CDR1 and CDR2 sequences are KGHSH and LQKENI. The CDR3 DNA follows: TGTGCCAGCTCACCAAACACCTACGAGCAGTACTTC. Protein: CASSPNTYEQYF.

The J gene is TRBJ1-2, the V gene TRBV6-1, with D hard to call. Germline CDR1 is MNHNS and CDR2 is SASEGT. This CDR3 region has 14 residues. Trimming removed 1 base at V and 3 bases at J, with 9 bases between. The CDR3 bases are TGTGCCAGCAGTGAAGGGACCTGGGACTATGGCTACACCTTC. Amino acid sequence: CASSEGTWDYGYTF.

The chain couples TRBV19 to TRBJ1-5; the match to TRBD1 covers 12 bases. V shed 7 bases, J shed 6 bases, and the junction held 4 bases outside the gene matches. The CDR3 runs 14 residues. In germline, CDR1 is LNHDA, CDR2 SQIVND (reference sequence). This chain's CDR3 is CASMGTGGSQPQHF. The CDR3 DNA follows: TGTGCCAGTATGGGGACAGGGGGCAGTCAGCCCCAGCATTTT.

V gene TRBV6-6 combines with J gene TRBJ1-2; 9 bases are shared with TRBD1. The V gene end was trimmed by 10 bases and the J gene end by 8 bases; junction bases not matched to a gene: 14. This CDR3 spans 14 amino acids. Germline V gives CDR1 MNHNY, CDR2 SVGAGI (reference sequence). CDR3 region: CATEGTGFQGGYTF. Here the CDR3 DNA reads TGTGCCACCGAAGGGACAGGGTTCCAAGGAGGCTACACCTTC.

The V call is TRBV9, the J call TRBJ1-3; 9 bases match TRBD1. CDR1 is SGDLS and CDR2 is YYNGEE in the germline V gene. The V gene end was trimmed by 4 bases and the J gene end by 0 bases; junction bases not matched to a gene: 5. The CDR3 runs 16 residues. The CDR3 is CASSTGQGYSGNTIYF. In DNA, the CDR3 is TGTGCCAGCAGCACGGGACAGGGTTACTCTGGAAACACCATATATTTT.

This chain uses TRBV11-2 with TRBJ2-1; D remains ambiguous. The CDR3 runs 13 residues. Trimming left V 1 base short and J 9 bases short, with 10 bases between. Germline V gene lookup returns CDR1 SGHAT and CDR2 FQNNGV. This CDR3 is CASSLGRASEQFF. CDR3 in DNA: TGTGCCAGCAGCTTAGGTCGGGCTTCTGAGCAGTTCTTC.